These T cell receptor beta chains were read from a single sample in a study of OX40 agonist ivuxolimab in advanced cancers. The assay was immunoSEQ multiplex PCR, and TCRdb's table has in-frame clones only and misses some. Altogether about 33,000 clones are present, over 85% being singletons, with the ten largest covering roughly 0.92%. Sequencing used CD4+ or CD8+ T cells sorted from blood, obtained in a trial of the OX40 agonist ivuxolimab. The receptors originated from an adult with an advanced solid tumor such as melanoma, head and neck, liver or kidney cancer. CDR3s include the opening cysteine and the closing phenylalanine or tryptophan. The order of the fields is D gene, J gene, V gene, clone size, CDR3 DNA, CDR3 protein. D genes are given only for firm matches. Size tells how often a clone was seen (once, few, many) or the class of an expanded clone, and some rows leave it out.

- TRBJ2-3 TRBV5-1 - TGCGCCAGCAGCGCCTCCCTGGTCACAGATACGCAGTATTTT CASSASLVTDTQYF
- TRBJ2-7 TRBV6-5 - TGTGCCAGCAGTGGGGCCCCCTACGAGCAGTACTTC CASSGAPYEQYF
TRBD2 TRBJ2-1 TRBV5-1 - TGCGCCAGCAGCTTCCAGACTAGCGGGGGGTCACTGTTCTTC CASSFQTSGGSLFF
- TRBJ2-2 TRBV7-3 - TGTGCCAGCAGCCGCCTTAGGGCGAACACCGGGGAGCTGTTTTTT CASSRLRANTGELFF
TRBD2 TRBJ2-1 TRBV28 - TGTGCCACCAGTGCAGGACTAGCCTACAATGAGCAGTTCTTC CATSAGLAYNEQFF
TRBD2 TRBJ2-2 TRBV27 - TGTGCCAGCAGTTTAGCTAGCGGTAGTTTCCGGGAGCTGTTTTTT CASSLASGSFRELFF
- TRBJ2-7 TRBV28 - TGTGCCAGCAGTTTAGGGCCAGCTAGGGGCGAGCAGTACTTC CASSLGPARGEQYF
- TRBJ1-1 TRBV7-2 - TGTGCCAGCAGCTTGGACCGGGGTTCTGAAGCTTTCTTT CASSLDRGSEAFF
TRBD1 TRBJ2-3 TRBV7-2 - TGTGCCAGCAGCTCGCCGGGACAGGGTGTTGATACGCAGTATTTT CASSSPGQGVDTQYF
TRBD2 TRBJ2-4 TRBV5-4 - TGTGCCAGCAGCCGGGAGGGCGGGAGGGGAAACATTCAGTACTTC CASSREGGRGNIQYF
TRBD1 TRBJ2-2 TRBV9 - TGTGCCAGCAGAGGGCGGGGGACAGGGGGCATAACCGGGGAGCTGTTTTTT CASRGRGTGGITGELFF
- TRBJ2-7 TRBV6-1 - TGTGCCAGCAGTCGAAAAGACCCCAATTACGAGCAGTACTTC CASSRKDPNYEQYF
- TRBJ2-3 TRBV5-6 - TGTGCCAGCAGCTTGGTTACGCTCACCCCGAGGGATACGCAGTATTTT CASSLVTLTPRDTQYF
- TRBJ2-7 TRBV19 - TGTGCCAGTAGTATAGGCCCCCGGGACCGGGCCTACGAGCAGTACTTC CASSIGPRDRAYEQYF
- TRBJ2-1 TRBV6-5 - TGTGCCAGCAGTTTATACCCCGAAGGTTATGAGCAGTTCTTC CASSLYPEGYEQFF
TRBD1 TRBJ2-1 TRBV30 - TGTGCCTGGTCGACAGGGGGATTTGAGCAGTTCTTC CAWSTGGFEQFF
TRBD1 TRBJ2-3 TRBV15 - TGTGCCACCAGCAGAGGTGGGGGCAGGGGGCAGTCAGATACGCAGTATTTT CATSRGGGRGQSDTQYF
- TRBJ1-6 TRBV6-5 - TGTGCCAGCAGACAGGTGAATAATTCACCCCTCCACTTT CASRQVNNSPLHF
- TRBJ1-6 TRBV15 - TGTGCCACCAGCAGTGGGGGGACCCCCGGGGCTTCACCCCTCCACTTT CATSSGGTPGASPLHF
- TRBJ1-2 TRBV28 few TGTGCCAGCAGTTACTACAGAGTCTATGGCTACACCTTC CASSYYRVYGYTF
TRBD2 TRBJ2-7 TRBV5-4 once TGTGCCAGCAGCTTGTTAAGCGGGAGTTACGCCTACGAGCAGTACTTC CASSLLSGSYAYEQYF
- TRBJ2-3 TRBV6-6 - TGTGCCAGCGGTTTTATCACAGATACGCAGTATTTT CASGFITDTQYF
TRBD1 TRBJ1-1 TRBV6-5 - TGTGCCAGCAGTCGACAGGGGGCTGAAGCTTTCTTT CASSRQGAEAFF
- TRBJ2-1 TRBV7-2 - TGTGCCAGCAGCTTACCTTCGCCTGAGCAGTTCTTC CASSLPSPEQFF
TRBD1 TRBJ2-5 TRBV6-1 - TGTGCCAGCAGTAAACAGGGGGTTCACCAAGAGACCCAGTACTTC CASSKQGVHQETQYF
- TRBJ1-4 TRBV6-1 - TGTGCCCCAGATCACAGGTATGAAAAACTGTTTTTT CAPDHRYEKLFF
- TRBJ1-2 TRBV5-1 - TGCGCCAGCAGCTTTGGGGTAACAGGGCAGGGCTATGGCTACACCTTC CASSFGVTGQGYGYTF
TRBD1 TRBJ1-1 TRBV6-4 - TGTGCCAGCAGTTCCGACAGGGGCACTGAAGCTTTCTTT CASSSDRGTEAFF
TRBD1 TRBJ2-7 TRBV7-6 - TGTGCCAGCAGCTTAGACGACAGGGGCTACGAGCAGTACTTC CASSLDDRGYEQYF
TRBD1 TRBJ1-2 TRBV11-2 - TGTGCCAGCGGGACAGACTATGGCTACACCTTC CASGTDYGYTF
TRBD1 TRBJ1-1 TRBV5-1 - TGCGCCAGCAGCTCGGACAGGGGGCTCACTGAAGCTTTCTTT CASSSDRGLTEAFF
- TRBJ2-4 TRBV2 - TGTGCCAGCAGCTTGGGACTGGCCAAAAACATTCAGTACTTC CASSLGLAKNIQYF
- TRBJ1-6 TRBV28 once TGTGCCAGCAGCCCAACCGGGACAAATAATTCACCCCTCCACTTT CASSPTGTNNSPLHF
- TRBJ1-1 TRBV2 - TGTGCCAGCACGGGGGCTGGGGGTGGGAGCACTGAAGCTTTCTTT CASTGAGGGSTEAFF
- TRBJ2-1 TRBV30 - TGTGCCTGGAGTGGAGGTCTTAGGGGGAACTCCTACAATGAGCAGTTCTTC CAWSGGLRGNSYNEQFF
TRBD1 TRBJ2-5 TRBV6-1 - TGTGCCAGCAGTGGGGACAGGGAGTGGGAGACCCAGTACTTC CASSGDREWETQYF
- TRBJ2-3 TRBV7-3 once TGTGCCAGCAGCTTAACCCCGGACACAGATACGCAGTATTTT CASSLTPDTDTQYF
- TRBJ1-4 TRBV2 - TGTGCCAGCAGTGGCGGAGGAGGAAATGAAAAACTGTTTTTT CASSGGGGNEKLFF
TRBD1 TRBJ2-3 TRBV27 - TGTGCCAGCAGTTTATCGGACAGGGGGCGCACAGATACGCAGTATTTT CASSLSDRGRTDTQYF
- TRBJ2-7 TRBV14 - TGTGCCAGCAGCCAAGAAGACCGAACGCCCCCAGATAGCTGGTACGAGCAGTACTTC CASSQEDRTPPDSWYEQYF
TRBD1 TRBJ1-5 TRBV28 once TGTGCCAGCAGCCTCGATCCGGGACAGGGGGCCCCTTATAGCAATCAGCCCCAGCATTTT CASSLDPGQGAPYSNQPQHF
- TRBJ2-2 TRBV9 - TGTGCCAGCAGCGTAGGTGCAGGGAGTGCCGGGGAGCTGTTTTTT CASSVGAGSAGELFF
- TRBJ1-1 TRBV10-3 - TGTGCCATCGGAGTGGTTGGGACTGAAGCTTTCTTT CAIGVVGTEAFF
TRBD1 TRBJ1-3 TRBV10-3 - TGTGCCATCAAGGGACAGGGGGTTTCTGGAAACACCATATATTTT CAIKGQGVSGNTIYF
TRBD2 TRBJ2-1 TRBV7-2 - TGTGCCAGCAGCTTAAAGGGCGGGAGGGCCGCGCATGAGCAGTTCTTC CASSLKGGRAAHEQFF
- TRBJ2-4 TRBV19 - TGTGCCAGTAGTATATCGAACATTCAGTACTTC CASSISNIQYF
- TRBJ2-7 TRBV15 once TGTGCCACCAGCAGACTTGATTGGGGACATCCAGCCTACGAGCAGTACTTC CATSRLDWGHPAYEQYF
TRBD2 TRBJ2-2 TRBV12-5 - TGTGCTAGTGGTGCCCCGGGCGGGGGGAACACCGGGGAGCTGTTTTTT CASGAPGGGNTGELFF
- TRBJ1-3 TRBV4-3 - TGCGCCAGCAGCCAAGATCTGGGCCCTGGAAACACCATATATTTT CASSQDLGPGNTIYF
- TRBJ1-3 TRBV5-4 - TGTGCCAGCAGCAGGGGCTCTGGAAACACCATATATTTT CASSRGSGNTIYF
- TRBJ1-1 TRBV30 few TGTGCCTGGAGAGCCACTGAAGCTTTCTTT CAWRATEAFF
- TRBJ2-1 TRBV7-7 - TGTGCCAGCAGCCAAGGGGGGACCGCATACAATGAGCAGTTCTTC CASSQGGTAYNEQFF
TRBD1 TRBJ1-4 TRBV4-2 - TGTGCCAGCAGCCAGGATCTCCAGGGGGGTAATGAAAAACTGTTTTTT CASSQDLQGGNEKLFF
TRBD1 TRBJ2-3 TRBV7-9 - TGTGCCAGCAGTTGGGACAGCAGCACAGATACGCAGTATTTT CASSWDSSTDTQYF
- TRBJ2-1 TRBV19 - TGTGCCAGTAGTATAGTGGCTTTTGCGGGGAATGAGCAGTTCTTC CASSIVAFAGNEQFF
- TRBJ2-2 TRBV21-1 few TGTGCCAGCAGCAAAACACGGACTAGCGGGGAGAACACCGGGGAGCTGTTTTTT CASSKTRTSGENTGELFF
- TRBJ1-1 TRBV30 - TGTGCCTGGAGCCCCGAGCCCCAGGGATGGACTGAAGCTTTCTTT CAWSPEPQGWTEAFF